The 21 T cell receptor beta chains below were found in one sample sequenced in a study of response to subunit inactivated influenza vaccine (dated by TCRdb to 2017 to 2018). The library relied on RT-PCR. The sample was run on an Illumina HiSeq 2500. The raw public reads went through TCRdb reprocessing: fastp at Q25, MiXCR clone calling, in-frame beta chains kept. One record per CDR3 amino acid sequence lists the most common genes and DNA. The sample yields some 800,000 distinct CDR3 sequences; 21% were counted once. The ten largest clones represent roughly 10% of the sample. The source material was PBMCs from blood, sampled more than 4 days after vaccination. The receptor set was obtained from a man aged 50 to 59 who received an inactivated influenza vaccine. Donor details come from another sample of the same person, matched by shared clones.

CDR3: CASSPPRLGQGQETQYF. The CDR3 nucleotides read TGTGCCAGCTCACCACCGAGGTTGGGACAGGGGCAAGAGACCCAGTACTTC. The V call is TRBV18, the J call TRBJ2-5, with 10 bases fitting TRBD1. V lost 0 bases to trimming and J lost 2 bases; unmatched junction nucleotides: 6. In germline, CDR1 is KGHSH, CDR2 LQKENI. The CDR3 consists of 17 residues.

This clonotype came up a few times. This chain connects TRBV7-9 to TRBJ2-3; D is unclear. Trimming shortened V by 3 bases and J by 4 bases, and 8 bases separated the two germline ends. Germline V gene lookup returns CDR1 SEHNR and CDR2 FQNEAQ (reference sequence). This CDR3 contains 13 residues. The CDR3 DNA sequence: TGTGCCAGCAGCTTCCCGCGCCCAGATACGCAGTATTTT. Translated, it gives CASSFPRPDTQYF.

The chain couples TRBV15 to TRBJ2-7; D unclear. Trimming shortened V by 3 bases and J by 6 bases, and 12 bases separated the two germline ends. The CDR3 extends over 13 amino acids. Germline-derived CDR1 and CDR2 are LNHNV and YYDKDF (reference sequence). The CDR3 here is CATSRTSPAEQYF. DNA for the CDR3: TGTGCCACCAGCAGGACCAGCCCTGCCGAGCAGTACTTC.

The V and J genes are TRBV9 and TRBJ2-3; D unresolved. This CDR3 contains 13 residues. V was clipped by 0 bases and J by 4 bases, with 6 bases between them. Germline V gene lookup returns CDR1 SGDLS and CDR2 YYNGEE. Here the CDR3 reads CASSVDDADTQYF. As DNA, the CDR3 is TGTGCCAGCAGCGTAGATGATGCAGATACGCAGTATTTT.

The genes are TRBV7-2 and TRBJ1-3, with a tentative D call TRBD1 (6 bases). V lost 5 bases and J 0 bases, leaving 17 bases between the germline ends. This CDR3 has 17 residues. The germline V gene has CDR1 SGHTA and CDR2 FQGNSA. In nucleotides, the CDR3 is TGTGCCAGCAGCCTATCTCCGACAGGACCCTCTGGAAACACCATATATTTT. Protein product: CASSLSPTGPSGNTIYF. The full variable domain, in which reference TRBV7-2 and TRBJ1-3 provide the parts outside the CDR3, is GAGVSQSPSNKVTEKGKDVELRCDPISGHTALYWYRQSLGQGLEFLIYFQGNSAPDKSGLPSDRFSAERTGGSVSTLTIQRTQQEDSAVYLCASSLSPTGPSGNTIYFGEGSWLTVV.

V and J are TRBV7-2 and TRBJ2-7; the match to TRBD2 covers 13 bases. Trimming cost V 6 bases and J 3 bases; bases outside gene matches: 5. Per germline, CDR1 SGHTA and CDR2 FQGNSA. CDR3 length: 15 amino acids. CDR3 in amino acids: CASSRTSGGLYEQYF. The CDR3 DNA sequence: TGTGCCAGCAGTCGGACTAGCGGGGGTCTCTACGAGCAGTACTTC.

The chain couples TRBV7-2 to TRBJ1-5, with D tentatively TRBD1 (5 bases). V gave up 4 bases and J gave up 2 bases, with 12 bases separating them. CDR1 is SGHTA, CDR2 FQGNSA, per germline. The CDR3 has 15 residues. The CDR3 coding sequence is TGTGCCAGCAGCTCACACCCGGGGGGCAATCAGCCCCAGCATTTT. It encodes CASSSHPGGNQPQHF. The whole variable domain, remainder taken from reference TRBV7-2 and TRBJ1-5, is GAGVSQSPSNKVTEKGKDVELRCDPISGHTALYWYRQSLGQGLEFLIYFQGNSAPDKSGLPSDRFSAERTGGSVSTLTIQRTQQEDSAVYLCASSSHPGGNQPQHFGDGTRLSIL.

This clonotype came up many times. The V call is TRBV7-9, the J call TRBJ1-2, with TRBD1 as a possible D gene (5 bases). This CDR3 is 12 amino acids long. Germline lookup yields CDR1 SEHNR and CDR2 FQNEAQ (reference sequence). The V end was cut by 3 bases, the J end by 10 bases, with 12 bases between. Here the CDR3 reads CASSFDSGLYTF. The CDR3, as DNA: TGTGCCAGCAGCTTCGACAGCGGACTCTACACCTTC. Full variable domain (remainder filled in from reference TRBV7-9 and TRBJ1-2): DTGVSQNPRHKITKRGQNVTFRCDPISEHNRLYWYRQTLGQGPEFLTYFQNEAQLEKSRLLSDRFSAERPKGSFSTLEIQRTEQGDSAMYLCASSFDSGLYTFGSGTRLTVV.

The V and J genes are TRBV10-3 and TRBJ2-3; D not certain. Between the trimmed V and J ends, which lost 0 bases and 0 bases, there was a span of 7 bases. Germline V lookup: CDR1 ENHRY, CDR2 SYGVKD. The CDR3 totals 15 residues. CDR3 residues: CAISESVTSTDTQYF. CDR3 in DNA: TGTGCCATCAGTGAGTCAGTGACTAGCACAGATACGCAGTATTTT.

The DNA for the CDR3 is TGTGCCAGCAGCCGCATCGGGACGGAAGAGACCCAGTACTTC. Translated, it gives CASSRIGTEETQYF. The V call is TRBV28, the J call TRBJ2-5; the D call may be TRBD1 or TRBD2 (5 bases each). The CDR3 is 14 amino acids. Looked up from germline, CDR1 is MDHEN and CDR2 is SYDVKM. V lost 6 bases and J lost 3, with 14 bases in between. The variable domain in full, with the rest retrieved from reference TRBV28 and TRBJ2-5, is DVKVTQSSRYLVKRTGEKVFLECVQDMDHENMFWYRQDPGLGLRLIYFSYDVKMKEKGDIPEGYSVSREKKERFSLILESASTNQTSMYLCASSRIGTEETQYFGPGTRLLVL.

The chain is built from TRBV6-1 and TRBJ2-7, with a weak D call TRBD1 (5 bases). This CDR3 is 13 amino acids long. Germline V CDR1 and CDR2: MNHNS, SASEGT. V was clipped by 4 bases and J by 5 bases, with 12 bases between them. CDR3 amino acids: CASSVWGADEQYF. The CDR3 coding sequence is TGTGCCAGCAGTGTTTGGGGCGCGGACGAGCAGTACTTC.

This clonotype was observed a handful of times. The genes are TRBV7-9 and TRBJ1-6; D gene uncertain. V was shortened by 5 bases and J by 7 bases, with 9 bases between the two germline ends. The CDR3 is made up of 13 amino acids. Germline V lookup: CDR1 SEHNR, CDR2 FQNEAQ (reference sequence). CDR3 amino acids: CASSVDGNSPLHF. The CDR3, as DNA: TGTGCCAGCAGCGTGGACGGGAATTCACCCCTCCACTTT.

This sequence joins TRBV12-3 or TRBV12-4 and TRBJ1-2, with D maybe TRBD1 (5 bases). The CDR3 extends over 15 amino acids. V gave up 2 bases and J gave up 2 bases, with 12 bases separating them. CDR3 region: CASSLPGYPNYGYTF. CDR3 nucleotides: TGTGCCAGCAGTTTACCAGGGTATCCGAACTATGGCTACACCTTC.

This clonotype was detected a few times. The chain combines TRBV11-2 with TRBJ2-3; 8 bases map to TRBD1. Germline CDR1 reads SGHAT; CDR2 reads FQNNGV. V shed 1 base and J 5 bases; nucleotides not matched to a gene: 11. The CDR3 loop spans 17 amino acids. CDR3 sequence reads: CASSLGKATGVEDTQYF. The CDR3 DNA sequence: TGTGCCAGCAGCTTAGGGAAGGCGACAGGGGTGGAAGATACGCAGTATTTT.

The gene calls are TRBV6-2 or TRBV6-3 and TRBJ2-5, with D possibly being TRBD2 (5 bases). The CDR3 spans 15 residues. The germline V gene encodes CDR1 MNHEY and CDR2 SVGEGT. V was pared by 3 bases and J by 6 bases, with 17 bases between. The CDR3 DNA follows: TGTGCCAGCAGTTATGGAGCGGCCAGTGGGAAGACCCAGTACTTC. Translating it yields CASSYGAASGKTQYF.

This clonotype occurred a few times. The V and J genes are TRBV4-3 and TRBJ2-5; D may be TRBD1 (6 bases). Per germline, CDR1 LGHNA and CDR2 YSLEER. CDR3 length: 15 amino acids. Between the trimmed V and J ends, which lost 1 base and 1 base, there was a span of 10 bases. This CDR3 reads CASSQAWGPQETQYF. CDR3 in DNA: TGCGCCAGCAGCCAAGCGTGGGGGCCCCAAGAGACCCAGTACTTC.

This clonotype was detected ten times or more. V usage is TRBV12-3 or TRBV12-4 and J usage is TRBJ2-1; TRBD2 might be the D (6 bases). The CDR3 is 14 residues long. Between the trimmed V and J ends, which lost 7 bases and 4 bases, there was a span of 14 bases. CDR3 in DNA: TGTGCCAGCAACCGCCCGCGGGGTTACAATGAGCAGTTCTTC. This sequence encodes CASNRPRGYNEQFF.

The chain employs TRBV7-9 and TRBJ2-7; 8 nucleotides match TRBD2. The trim removed 2 bases at V and 4 bases at J, leaving 7 bases unmatched. The CDR3 runs to 15 residues. The V gene's germline CDR1 is SEHNR and CDR2 FQNEAQ (reference sequence). The CDR3 region is CASSLLPGGRYEQYF. The CDR3 DNA sequence: TGTGCCAGCAGCTTACTACCGGGAGGGCGATACGAGCAGTACTTC. The full variable domain, rest sourced from reference TRBV7-9 and TRBJ2-7, is DTGVSQNPRHKITKRGQNVTFRCDPISEHNRLYWYRQTLGQGPEFLTYFQNEAQLEKSRLLSDRFSAERPKGSFSTLEIQRTEQGDSAMYLCASSLLPGGRYEQYFGPGTRLTVT.

This clonotype was seen more than once but under ten times. The chain carries TRBV27 and TRBJ2-7; 9 bases match TRBD1. The CDR3 has 13 residues. The trim removed 8 bases at V and 9 bases at J, leaving 11 bases unmatched. Germline CDR1 and CDR2: MNHEY and SMNVEV (reference sequence). The CDR3 DNA follows: TGTGCCAGCTCCGGGACAGGGTTGAGACGGCAGTACTTC. It codes for CASSGTGLRRQYF.

This clonotype was seen at least ten times. The chain is built from TRBV12-3 or TRBV12-4 and TRBJ2-1; 9 bases line up with TRBD1. The CDR3 has 13 amino acids. With V trimmed by 8 bases and J by 1 base, 0 bases remained unmatched. The CDR3 reads CASGQGSYNEQFF. In DNA, the CDR3 is TGTGCCAGCGGACAGGGGTCCTACAATGAGCAGTTCTTC.

This clonotype came up a few times. V usage is TRBV20-1 and J usage is TRBJ2-7; TRBD1 matches 8 bases. Unmatched junction bases numbered 6, after V lost 4 bases and J lost 4 bases. The CDR3 has 13 amino acids. CDR1 is DFQATT, CDR2 SNEGSKA, per germline (reference sequence). CDR3 DNA sequence: TGCAGTGCTAATGCCGGGACAGGATACGAGCAGTACTTC. Translation gives CSANAGTGYEQYF.